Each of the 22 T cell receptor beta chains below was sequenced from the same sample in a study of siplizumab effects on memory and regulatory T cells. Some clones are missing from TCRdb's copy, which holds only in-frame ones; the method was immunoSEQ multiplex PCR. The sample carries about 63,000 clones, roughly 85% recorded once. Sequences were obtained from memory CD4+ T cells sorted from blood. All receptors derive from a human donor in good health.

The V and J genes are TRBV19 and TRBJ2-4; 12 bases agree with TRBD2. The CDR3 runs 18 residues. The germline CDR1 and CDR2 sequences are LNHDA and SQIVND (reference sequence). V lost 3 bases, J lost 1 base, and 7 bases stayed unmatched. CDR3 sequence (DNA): TGTGCCAGTAGTATTTCCCTAGCGGGAGGGGGGGCCAAAAACATTCAGTACTTC. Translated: CASSISLAGGGAKNIQYF.

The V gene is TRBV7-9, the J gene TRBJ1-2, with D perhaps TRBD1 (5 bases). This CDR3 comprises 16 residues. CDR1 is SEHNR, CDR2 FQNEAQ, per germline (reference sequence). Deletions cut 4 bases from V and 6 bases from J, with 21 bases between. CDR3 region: CASSSPLRVGRDGYTF. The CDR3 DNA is TGTGCCAGCAGCTCCCCTCTCAGGGTGGGGAGGGATGGCTACACCTTC.

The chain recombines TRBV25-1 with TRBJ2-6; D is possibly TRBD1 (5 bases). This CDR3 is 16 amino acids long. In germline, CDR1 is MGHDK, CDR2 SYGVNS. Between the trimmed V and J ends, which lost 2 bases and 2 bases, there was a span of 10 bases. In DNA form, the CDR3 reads TGTGCCAGCAGTGAACAGGGCTTTACTGGGGCCAACGTCCTGACTTTC. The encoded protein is CASSEQGFTGANVLTF.

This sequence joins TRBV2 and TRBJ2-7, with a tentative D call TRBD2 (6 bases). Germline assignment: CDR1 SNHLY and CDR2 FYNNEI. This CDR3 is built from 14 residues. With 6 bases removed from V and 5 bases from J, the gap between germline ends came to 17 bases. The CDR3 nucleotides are TGTGCCAGCAGGGGGGGTATAGCGAGGGACGAGCAGTACTTC. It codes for CASRGGIARDEQYF. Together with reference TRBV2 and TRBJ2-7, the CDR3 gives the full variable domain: EPEVTQTPSHQVTQMGQEVILRCVPISNHLYFYWYRQILGQKVEFLVSFYNNEISEKSEIFDDQFSVERPDGSNFTLKIRSTKLEDSAMYFCASRGGIARDEQYFGPGTRLTVT.

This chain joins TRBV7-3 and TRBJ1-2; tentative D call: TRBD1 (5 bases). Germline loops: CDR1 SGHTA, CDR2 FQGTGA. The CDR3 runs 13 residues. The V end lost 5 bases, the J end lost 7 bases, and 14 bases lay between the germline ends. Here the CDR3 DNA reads TGTGCCAGCAGCCCGGGGACTCTTCGTGGCTACACCTTC. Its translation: CASSPGTLRGYTF.

The CDR3 coding sequence is TGTGCCATCAGTGGGCCAGGGGGCGAGGGGATCGGGGAGCTGTTTTTT. Translation: CAISGPGGEGIGELFF. The V and J genes are TRBV10-3 and TRBJ2-2, with TRBD1 matching 8 bases. This CDR3 comprises 16 residues. With 4 bases clipped from V and 7 bases from J, the junction kept 11 bases outside the gene matches. Germline-derived CDR1 and CDR2 are ENHRY and SYGVKD.

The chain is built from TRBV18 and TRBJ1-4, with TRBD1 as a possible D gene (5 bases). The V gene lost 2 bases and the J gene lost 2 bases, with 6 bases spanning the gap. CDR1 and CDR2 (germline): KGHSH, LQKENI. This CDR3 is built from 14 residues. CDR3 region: CASSPGGTNEKLFF. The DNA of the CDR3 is TGTGCCAGCTCACCAGGGGGGACTAATGAAAAACTGTTTTTT.

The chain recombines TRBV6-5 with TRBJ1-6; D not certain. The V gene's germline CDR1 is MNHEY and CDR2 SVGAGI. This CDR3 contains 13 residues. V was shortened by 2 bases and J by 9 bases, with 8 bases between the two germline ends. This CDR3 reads CASSYDNISPLHF. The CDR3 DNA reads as TGTGCCAGCAGTTACGATAATATTTCACCCCTCCACTTT.

CDR3 sequence reads: CASSYTSGAYNEQFF. The CDR3, as DNA: TGTGCCAGCAGTTATACTAGCGGAGCCTACAATGAGCAGTTCTTC. This rearrangement joins TRBV28 to TRBJ2-1, with 8 bases identical to TRBD2. The CDR3 runs to 15 residues. V lost 4 bases, J lost 2 bases, and 4 bases stayed unmatched. Per germline, CDR1 MDHEN and CDR2 SYDVKM. The whole variable domain, filled in from reference TRBV28 and TRBJ2-1, reads DVKVTQSSRYLVKRTGEKVFLECVQDMDHENMFWYRQDPGLGLRLIYFSYDVKMKEKGDIPEGYSVSREKKERFSLILESASTNQTSMYLCASSYTSGAYNEQFFGPGTRLTVL.

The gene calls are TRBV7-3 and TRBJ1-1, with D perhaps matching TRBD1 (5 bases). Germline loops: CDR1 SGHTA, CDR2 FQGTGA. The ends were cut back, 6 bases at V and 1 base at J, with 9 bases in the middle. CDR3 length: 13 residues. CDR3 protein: CASSSQENTEAFF. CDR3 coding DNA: TGTGCCAGCAGTTCACAGGAGAACACTGAAGCTTTCTTT.

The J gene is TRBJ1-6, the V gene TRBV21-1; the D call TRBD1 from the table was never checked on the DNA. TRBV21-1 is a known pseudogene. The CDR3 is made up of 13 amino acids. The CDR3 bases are TGTGCCAGTGAGGGGGTACTGGAATCACCCCTCCACTTT. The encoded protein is CASEGVLESPLHF.

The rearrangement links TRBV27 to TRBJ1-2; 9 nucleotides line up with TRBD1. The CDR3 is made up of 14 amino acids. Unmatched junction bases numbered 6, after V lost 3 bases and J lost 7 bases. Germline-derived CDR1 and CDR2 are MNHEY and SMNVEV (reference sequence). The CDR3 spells CASSLSQGARGYTF. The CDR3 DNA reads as TGTGCCAGCAGTTTGTCACAGGGGGCGCGTGGCTACACCTTC.

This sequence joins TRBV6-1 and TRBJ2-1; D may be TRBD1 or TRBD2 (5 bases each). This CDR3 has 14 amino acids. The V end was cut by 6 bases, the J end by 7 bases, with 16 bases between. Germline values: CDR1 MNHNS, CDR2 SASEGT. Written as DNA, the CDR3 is TGTGCCAGCAGGGTAGGGTTTGGGGGAAATGAGCAGTTCTTC. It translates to CASRVGFGGNEQFF.

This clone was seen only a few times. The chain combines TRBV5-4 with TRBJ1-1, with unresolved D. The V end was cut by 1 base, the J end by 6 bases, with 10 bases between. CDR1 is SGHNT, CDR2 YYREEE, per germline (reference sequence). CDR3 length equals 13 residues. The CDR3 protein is CASSLRGRSEAFF. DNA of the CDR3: TGTGCCAGCAGCTTGCGAGGGCGGTCTGAAGCTTTCTTT.

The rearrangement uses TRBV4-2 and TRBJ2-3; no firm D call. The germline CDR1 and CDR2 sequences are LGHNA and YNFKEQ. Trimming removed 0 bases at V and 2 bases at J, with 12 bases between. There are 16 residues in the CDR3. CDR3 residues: CASSQDLGENTDTQYF. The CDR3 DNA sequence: TGTGCCAGCAGCCAAGATCTCGGCGAGAACACAGATACGCAGTATTTT.

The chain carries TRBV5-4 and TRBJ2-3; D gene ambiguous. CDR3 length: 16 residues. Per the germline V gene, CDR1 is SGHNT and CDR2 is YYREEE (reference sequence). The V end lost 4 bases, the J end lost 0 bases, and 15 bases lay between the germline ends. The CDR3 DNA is TGTGCCAGCAGCCTTCTCATTGGCGGAAGCACAGATACGCAGTATTTT. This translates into CASSLLIGGSTDTQYF.

The CDR3 sequence: CASSANPTSGRYYEQYF. The CDR3 region has the DNA TGTGCCAGCAGTGCTAACCCGACTAGCGGGAGGTACTACGAGCAGTACTTC. This rearrangement joins TRBV6-1 to TRBJ2-7, with 13 nucleotides matching TRBD2. Germline V lookup: CDR1 MNHNS, CDR2 SASEGT. The V segment lost 4 bases and the J segment 3 bases; nucleotides outside the gene matches: 9. CDR3 length: 17 amino acids.

CDR3 in DNA: TGTGCCAGCAGCACCGGACAGATGACTGAAGCTTTCTTT. It is translated as CASSTGQMTEAFF. The J gene is TRBJ1-1, the V gene TRBV9; D might be TRBD1 (6 bases). The CDR3 covers 13 residues. The germline V gene has CDR1 SGDLS and CDR2 YYNGEE. Trimming removed 4 bases at V and 5 bases at J, with 12 bases between.

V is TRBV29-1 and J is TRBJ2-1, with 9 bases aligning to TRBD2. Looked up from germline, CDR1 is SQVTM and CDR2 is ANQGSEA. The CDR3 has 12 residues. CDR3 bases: TGCAGGGTGACTAGCGGATACAATGAGCAGTTCTTC. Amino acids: CRVTSGYNEQFF.

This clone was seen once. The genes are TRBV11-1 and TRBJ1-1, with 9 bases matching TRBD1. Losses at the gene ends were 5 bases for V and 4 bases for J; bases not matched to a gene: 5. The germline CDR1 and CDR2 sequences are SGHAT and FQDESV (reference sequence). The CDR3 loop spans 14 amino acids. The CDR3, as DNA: TGTGCCAGCAGCCCGGACAGGGGATCCACTGAAGCTTTCTTT. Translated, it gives CASSPDRGSTEAFF. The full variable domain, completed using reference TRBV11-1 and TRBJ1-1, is EAEVAQSPRYKITEKSQAVAFWCDPISGHATLYWYRQILGQGPELLVQFQDESVVDDSQLPKDRFSAERLKGVDSTLKIQPAELGDSAMYLCASSPDRGSTEAFFGQGTRLTVV.

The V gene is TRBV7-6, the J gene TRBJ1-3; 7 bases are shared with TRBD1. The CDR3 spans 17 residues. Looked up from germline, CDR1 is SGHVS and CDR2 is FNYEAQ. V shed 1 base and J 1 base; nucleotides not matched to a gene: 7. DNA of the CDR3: TGTGCCAGCAGCTTAGTAGCGGGACAGATTTCTGGAAACACCATATATTTT. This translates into CASSLVAGQISGNTIYF.

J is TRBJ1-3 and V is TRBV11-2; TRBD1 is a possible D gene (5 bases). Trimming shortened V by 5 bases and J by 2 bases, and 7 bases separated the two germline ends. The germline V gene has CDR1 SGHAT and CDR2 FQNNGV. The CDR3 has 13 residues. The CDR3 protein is CASSPGPGNTIYF. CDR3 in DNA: TGTGCCAGCAGCCCAGGGCCTGGAAACACCATATATTTT.